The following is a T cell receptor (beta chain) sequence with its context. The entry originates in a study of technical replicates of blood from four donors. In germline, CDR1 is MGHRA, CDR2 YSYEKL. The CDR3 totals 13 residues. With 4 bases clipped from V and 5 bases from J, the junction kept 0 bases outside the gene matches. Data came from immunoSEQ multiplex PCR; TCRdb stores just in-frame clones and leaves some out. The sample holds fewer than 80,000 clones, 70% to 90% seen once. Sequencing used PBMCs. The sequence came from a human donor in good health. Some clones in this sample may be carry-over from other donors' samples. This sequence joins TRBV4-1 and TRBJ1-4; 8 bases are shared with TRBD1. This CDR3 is CASSRDRNEKLFF. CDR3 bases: TGCGCCAGCAGCCGGGACAGGAATGAAAAACTGTTTTTT.